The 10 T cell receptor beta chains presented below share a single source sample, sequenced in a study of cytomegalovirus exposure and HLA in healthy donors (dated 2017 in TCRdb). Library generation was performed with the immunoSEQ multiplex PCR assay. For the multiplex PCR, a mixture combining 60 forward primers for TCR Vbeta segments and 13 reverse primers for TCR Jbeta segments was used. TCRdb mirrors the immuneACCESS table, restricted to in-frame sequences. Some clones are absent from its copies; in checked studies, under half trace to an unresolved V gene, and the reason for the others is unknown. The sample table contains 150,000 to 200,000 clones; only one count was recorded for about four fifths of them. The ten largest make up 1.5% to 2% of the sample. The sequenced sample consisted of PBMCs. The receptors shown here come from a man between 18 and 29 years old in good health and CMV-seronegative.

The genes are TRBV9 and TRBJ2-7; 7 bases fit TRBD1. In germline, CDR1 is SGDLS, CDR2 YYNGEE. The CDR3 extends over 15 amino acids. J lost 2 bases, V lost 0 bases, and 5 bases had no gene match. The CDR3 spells CASSVDEGAPYEQYF. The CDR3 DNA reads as TGTGCCAGCAGCGTAGACGAGGGGGCACCCTACGAGCAGTACTTC.

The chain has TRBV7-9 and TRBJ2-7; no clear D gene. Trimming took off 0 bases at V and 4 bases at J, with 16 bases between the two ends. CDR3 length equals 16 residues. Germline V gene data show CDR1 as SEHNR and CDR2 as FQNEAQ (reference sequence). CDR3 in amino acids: CASSLAAGRPPYEQYF. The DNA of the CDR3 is TGTGCCAGCAGCTTAGCCGCAGGCCGTCCCCCTTACGAGCAGTACTTC.

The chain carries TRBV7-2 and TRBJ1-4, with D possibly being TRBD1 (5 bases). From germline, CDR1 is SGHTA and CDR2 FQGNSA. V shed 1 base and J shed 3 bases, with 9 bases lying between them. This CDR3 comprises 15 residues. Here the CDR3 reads CASSLGGGANEKLFF. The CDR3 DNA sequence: TGTGCCAGCAGCTTAGGCGGGGGGGCTAATGAAAAACTGTTTTTT.

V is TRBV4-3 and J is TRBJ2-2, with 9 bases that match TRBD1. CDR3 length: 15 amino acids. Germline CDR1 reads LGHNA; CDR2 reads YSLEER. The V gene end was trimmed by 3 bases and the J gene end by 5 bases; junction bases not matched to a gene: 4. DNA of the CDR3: TGCGCCAGCAGCCAGGCGACAGGGGGTACCGGGGAGCTGTTTTTT. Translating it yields CASSQATGGTGELFF.

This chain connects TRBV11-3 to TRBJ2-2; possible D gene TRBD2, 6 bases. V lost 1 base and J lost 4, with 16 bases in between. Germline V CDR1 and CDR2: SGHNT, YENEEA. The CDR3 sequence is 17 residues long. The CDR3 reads CASSLGVGGTITGELFF. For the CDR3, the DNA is TGTGCCAGCAGCTTAGGGGTGGGCGGGACGATCACCGGGGAGCTGTTTTTT.

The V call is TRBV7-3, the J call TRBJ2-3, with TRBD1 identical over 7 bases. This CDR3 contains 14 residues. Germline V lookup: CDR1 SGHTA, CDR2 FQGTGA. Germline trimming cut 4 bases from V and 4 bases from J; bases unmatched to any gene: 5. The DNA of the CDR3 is TGTGCCAGCAGCTCACGGGACAGACCAGATACGCAGTATTTT. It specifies CASSSRDRPDTQYF.

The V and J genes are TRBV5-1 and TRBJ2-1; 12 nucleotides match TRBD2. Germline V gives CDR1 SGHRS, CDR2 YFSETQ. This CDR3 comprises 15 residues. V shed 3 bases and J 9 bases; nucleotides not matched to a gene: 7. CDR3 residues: CASSYSSGRAGEQFF. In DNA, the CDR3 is TGCGCCAGCAGCTACTCTAGCGGGAGGGCCGGTGAGCAGTTCTTC.

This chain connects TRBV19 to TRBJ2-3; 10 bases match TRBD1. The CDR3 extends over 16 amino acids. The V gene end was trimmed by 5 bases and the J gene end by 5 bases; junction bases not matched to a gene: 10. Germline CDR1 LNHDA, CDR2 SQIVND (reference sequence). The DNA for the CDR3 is TGTGCCAGTAGTTCCCCCGACAGGGGGCAGATAGATACGCAGTATTTT. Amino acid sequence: CASSSPDRGQIDTQYF.

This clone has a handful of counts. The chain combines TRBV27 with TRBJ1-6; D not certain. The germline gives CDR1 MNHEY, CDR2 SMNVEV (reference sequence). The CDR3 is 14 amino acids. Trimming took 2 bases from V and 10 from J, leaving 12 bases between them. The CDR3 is CASSLNRGSSPLHF. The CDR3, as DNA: TGTGCCAGCAGTTTAAACCGGGGAAGCTCACCCCTCCACTTT.

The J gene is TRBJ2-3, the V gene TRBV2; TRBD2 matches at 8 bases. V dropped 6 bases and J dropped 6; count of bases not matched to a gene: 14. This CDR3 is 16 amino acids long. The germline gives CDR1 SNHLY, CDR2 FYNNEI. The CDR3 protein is CASSQGAGGTRDTQYF. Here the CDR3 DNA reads TGTGCCAGCAGCCAAGGCGCGGGGGGAACACGGGATACGCAGTATTTT. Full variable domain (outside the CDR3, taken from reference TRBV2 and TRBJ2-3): EPEVTQTPSHQVTQMGQEVILRCVPISNHLYFYWYRQILGQKVEFLVSFYNNEISEKSEIFDDQFSVERPDGSNFTLKIRSTKLEDSAMYFCASSQGAGGTRDTQYFGPGTRLTVL.